This TCR beta chain appears in the sequencing data of a study of response to subunit inactivated influenza vaccine. There are a few counts of this clonotype. As yet, its antigen is unknown. TCRdb itself ran the RT-PCR reads through MiXCR, one entry per CDR3 protein. The table shows around 750,000 distinct CDR3 sequences, with approximately 21% occurring only once. The study's findings and limits: Authors suggested that a seasonal influenza vaccination recruits few new T cells each time.

The germline V gene encodes CDR1 SGHVS and CDR2 FQNEAQ. This CDR3 contains 17 residues. Deletions cut 5 bases from V and 0 bases from J, with 17 bases between. The sample in question was PBMCs from blood, obtained roughly 5 days after vaccination. This TCR came from a middle-aged man who received an inactivated influenza vaccine. The chain carries TRBV7-8 and TRBJ2-1; D remains ambiguous. CDR3 sequence: CASSPRRTISSYNEQFF. In DNA form, the CDR3 reads TGTGCCAGCAGCCCACGGAGAACAATCAGCTCCTACAATGAGCAGTTCTTC.